These 22 T cell receptor beta chains share one sample of origin, sequenced in a study of CD8 T cells in ankylosing spondylitis. General study points: It appeared that ankylosing spondylitis blood was characterized by a TCR beta motif of several highly homologous variants.

Their specific antigens are unknown. A single record per CDR3 protein comes from TCRdb applying MiXCR to the 5' RACE reads. The sample lists more than 650,000 distinct CDR3 sequences, approximately 10% occurring once. Sequencing was carried out using blood, either unsorted or a sorted T cell fraction (not recorded which). All receptors come from a male donor with ankylosing spondylitis.

This clonotype was observed a handful of times. This chain connects TRBV5-1 to TRBJ2-7, with a tentative D call TRBD1 (5 bases). CDR3 size: 14 residues. The V end lost 1 base, the J end lost 2 bases, and 10 bases lay between the germline ends. The germline V gene has CDR1 SGHRS and CDR2 YFSETQ. The CDR3 protein is CASSLSPRAYEQYF. DNA for the CDR3: TGCGCCAGCAGCTTGAGCCCCAGGGCCTACGAGCAGTACTTC.

The genes are TRBV20-1 and TRBJ2-5, with D perhaps TRBD1 or TRBD2 (5 bases each). The CDR3 contains 16 residues. The germline V gene has CDR1 DFQATT and CDR2 SNEGSKA (reference sequence). Trimming took off 0 bases at V and 3 bases at J, with 17 bases between the two ends. This CDR3 reads CSARDPTRDPKETQYF. Here the CDR3 DNA reads TGCAGTGCTAGAGATCCTACCCGGGACCCCAAAGAGACCCAGTACTTC.

This clonotype was counted many times. The chain recombines TRBV20-1 with TRBJ2-7, with 8 bases fitting TRBD1. The length of the CDR3 is 15 residues. Germline CDR1 reads DFQATT; CDR2 reads SNEGSKA (reference sequence). Trimming removed 5 bases from V and 5 bases from J; junction bases left unmatched: 14. CDR3 in amino acids: CSAPRPDRESNEQYF. In DNA, the CDR3 is TGCAGTGCTCCCCGCCCGGACAGGGAATCCAACGAGCAGTACTTC.

In this sample, this clonotype turned up many times. This chain uses TRBV29-1 with TRBJ1-3, with D maybe TRBD1 (5 bases). The CDR3 is 16 residues long. V gave up 4 bases and J gave up 0 bases, with 16 bases separating them. Germline lookup yields CDR1 SQVTM and CDR2 ANQGSEA. The chain's CDR3 is CSVAPTWGSSGNTIYF. CDR3 coding DNA: TGCAGCGTTGCGCCTACATGGGGGTCCTCTGGAAACACCATATATTTT. The entire variable domain, with the rest obtained from reference TRBV29-1 and TRBJ1-3, is as follows: SAVISQKPSRDICQRGTSLTIQCQVDSQVTMMFWYRQQPGQSLTLIATANQGSEATYESGFVIDKFPISRPNLTFSTLTVSNMSPEDSSIYLCSVAPTWGSSGNTIYFGEGSWLTVV.

In its sample, this clonotype was seen a few times. The CDR3 is CASSFGAAQAQPQHF. The CDR3 DNA reads as TGTGCCAGCAGTTTTGGGGCAGCTCAAGCTCAGCCCCAGCATTTT. The J gene is TRBJ1-5, the V gene TRBV28, with D maybe TRBD1 (5 bases). This CDR3 is 15 amino acids long. The V gene lost 3 bases and the J gene lost 6 bases, with 15 bases spanning the gap. From germline, CDR1 is MDHEN and CDR2 SYDVKM. Full variable domain (outside the CDR3, taken from reference TRBV28 and TRBJ1-5): DVKVTQSSRYLVKRTGEKVFLECVQDMDHENMFWYRQDPGLGLRLIYFSYDVKMKEKGDIPEGYSVSREKKERFSLILESASTNQTSMYLCASSFGAAQAQPQHFGDGTRLSIL.

The rearrangement uses TRBV12-3 or TRBV12-4 and TRBJ2-7; D unresolved. CDR3 length: 15 residues. The V gene lost 5 bases and the J gene lost 0 bases, with 14 bases spanning the gap. For the CDR3, the DNA is TGTGCCAGCAGTCGTACGACGGAAAGCTCCTACGAGCAGTACTTC. Its protein is CASSRTTESSYEQYF.

This clonotype appeared a few times. The chain carries TRBV27 and TRBJ1-2; D gene unclear. There are 15 residues in the CDR3. The germline CDR1 and CDR2 sequences are MNHEY and SMNVEV (reference sequence). V was shortened by 2 bases and J by 3 bases, with 13 bases between the two germline ends. The CDR3 loop is CASSLRTPRDYGYTF. CDR3 nucleotide sequence: TGTGCCAGCAGTTTACGGACCCCCCGGGACTATGGCTACACCTTC.

This clonotype came up many times. The J gene is TRBJ2-1, the V gene TRBV4-3; 8 bases align to TRBD2. With V trimmed by 0 bases and J by 5 bases, 3 bases remained unmatched. There are 15 residues in the CDR3. The germline V gene has CDR1 LGHNA and CDR2 YSLEER. CDR3 loop: CASSQDWTSHNEQFF. The CDR3 DNA reads TGCGCCAGCAGCCAAGACTGGACTAGCCACAATGAGCAGTTCTTC.

The chain carries TRBV12-3 or TRBV12-4 and TRBJ2-5; maybe TRBD2 (5 bases). V was pared by 1 base and J by 4 bases, with 16 bases between. This CDR3 has 16 residues. The CDR3 loop is CASSLGAPGFRETQYF. For the CDR3, the DNA is TGTGCCAGCAGTTTAGGGGCCCCGGGGTTTAGAGAGACCCAGTACTTC.

This clonotype was found once. The chain has TRBV4-3 and TRBJ2-1, with 9 bases matching TRBD1. The CDR3 is made up of 16 amino acids. Trimming removed 2 bases from V and 7 bases from J; junction bases left unmatched: 9. Germline V gene sequence: CDR1 LGHNA, CDR2 YSLEER. The DNA of the CDR3 is TGCGCCAGCAGCCAAACCCCGGGACAGGGAAGGAATGAGCAGTTCTTC. Amino acid sequence: CASSQTPGQGRNEQFF.

This clonotype appeared many times. This chain uses TRBV29-1 with TRBJ2-7; D call uncertain. V lost 4 bases to trimming and J lost 0 bases, with 7 bases between them. This CDR3 region has 12 residues. CDR1 is SQVTM and CDR2 is ANQGSEA in the germline V gene. CDR3 protein: CSVAKSSYEQYF. CDR3 sequence (DNA): TGCAGCGTTGCCAAGAGCTCCTACGAGCAGTACTTC.

The table lists this clonotype with a few counts. The chain has TRBV5-1 and TRBJ2-3; D is possibly TRBD2 (7 bases). Germline values: CDR1 SGHRS, CDR2 YFSETQ. The V gene lost 5 bases and the J gene lost 0 bases, with 13 bases spanning the gap. There are 15 residues in the CDR3. The CDR3 DNA sequence: TGCGCCAGCAGGCGGGGGCCTCCTAGCACAGATACGCAGTATTTT. It codes for CASRRGPPSTDTQYF.

The rearrangement uses TRBV20-1 and TRBJ2-7; TRBD2 might be the D (5 bases). This CDR3 is built from 15 residues. CDR1 is DFQATT, CDR2 SNEGSKA, per germline (reference sequence). Trimming removed 5 bases from V and 0 bases from J, with 17 bases in between. The CDR3 sequence: CSAQAIAEGSYEQYF. The CDR3 DNA sequence: TGCAGTGCTCAAGCAATCGCAGAGGGCTCCTACGAGCAGTACTTC.

This clonotype was recorded many times. The chain couples TRBV12-3 or TRBV12-4 to TRBJ1-2; no clear D gene. The CDR3 sequence is 12 residues long. The V end lost 3 bases, the J end lost 7 bases, and 9 bases lay between the germline ends. The CDR3 here is CASSFLGGGYTF. The CDR3 DNA reads as TGTGCCAGCAGTTTCTTAGGAGGTGGCTACACCTTC.

This chain connects TRBV18 to TRBJ2-5; a possible D gene is TRBD1 (6 bases). Germline V CDR1 and CDR2: KGHSH, LQKENI. The V gene lost 1 base and the J gene lost 5 bases, with 17 bases spanning the gap. The CDR3 consists of 16 residues. Here the CDR3 DNA reads TGTGCCAGCTCACCACGATTGGGACACCCCGAGGAGACCCAGTACTTC. Translating it yields CASSPRLGHPEETQYF.

This clonotype came up a few times. This chain uses TRBV5-1 with TRBJ2-1; no clear D gene. This CDR3 is 12 amino acids long. V shed 3 bases and J shed 6 bases, with 7 bases lying between them. Germline assignment: CDR1 SGHRS and CDR2 YFSETQ. The CDR3 spells CASSSQANEQFF. The CDR3 DNA follows: TGCGCCAGCAGCTCCCAGGCCAATGAGCAGTTCTTC.

The CDR3 spells CSARNSGRPDTQYF. CDR3 DNA: TGCAGTGCTAGAAACAGCGGACGACCAGATACGCAGTATTTT. The chain joins TRBV20-1 to TRBJ2-3, with a weak D call TRBD2 (5 bases). This CDR3 has 14 amino acids. Germline V gene sequence: CDR1 DFQATT, CDR2 SNEGSKA (reference sequence). V was trimmed by 2 bases and J by 4 bases, leaving 13 bases between them.

This clonotype was seen a handful of times. V is TRBV20-1 and J is TRBJ2-3, with a weak D call TRBD1 (6 bases). The CDR3 length is 13 residues. Germline V CDR1 and CDR2: DFQATT, SNEGSKA (reference sequence). Trimming took 6 bases from V and 6 from J, leaving 16 bases between them. The CDR3 sequence: CSALWRTADTQYF. The CDR3 nucleotides read TGCAGTGCGCTCTGGCGGACAGCGGATACGCAGTATTTT.

Worth noting for this clonotype: A read error may produce the germline difference seen at one junction end. The chain links TRBV5-5 to TRBJ2-7; D is unclear. The CDR3 has 12 amino acids. Germline lookup yields CDR1 SGHKS and CDR2 YYEKEE (reference sequence). As DNA, the CDR3 is TGTGCCAGCAGCATTTTCTCCGGTCCATGGGCTTTC. Translation: CASSIFSGPWAF.

J is TRBJ2-7 and V is TRBV6-6, with D perhaps TRBD1 (5 bases). The V and J ends lost 8 bases and 0 bases respectively, with 11 bases between them. The CDR3 length is 13 residues. Germline assignment: CDR1 MNHNY and CDR2 SVGAGI (reference sequence). CDR3 DNA sequence: TGTGCCAGCGCCACGACAGCCTCCTACGAGCAGTACTTC. It translates to CASATTASYEQYF.

This clonotype occurred many times. V is TRBV20-1 and J is TRBJ2-2; tentative D call: TRBD2 (6 bases). Between the trimmed V and J ends, which lost 3 bases and 5 bases, there was a span of 10 bases. The V gene's germline CDR1 is DFQATT and CDR2 SNEGSKA (reference sequence). The length of the CDR3 is 13 residues. The CDR3 loop reads CSASGGVTGELFF. CDR3 bases: TGCAGTGCTAGCGGGGGAGTTACCGGGGAGCTGTTTTTT.

In its sample, this clonotype was seen a few times. V is TRBV7-2 and J is TRBJ2-1; 13 bases fit TRBD2. With V trimmed by 5 bases and J by 7 bases, 8 bases remained unmatched. CDR3 length: 16 amino acids. Germline CDR1 is SGHTA and CDR2 is FQGNSA. The CDR3 loop reads CASSPRGLAGANEQFF. The CDR3 DNA is TGTGCCAGCAGCCCCCGTGGACTAGCGGGAGCTAATGAGCAGTTCTTC. Looking up the rest from reference TRBV7-2 and TRBJ2-1 gives the full variable domain: GAGVSQSPSNKVTEKGKDVELRCDPISGHTALYWYRQSLGQGLEFLIYFQGNSAPDKSGLPSDRFSAERTGGSVSTLTIQRTQQEDSAVYLCASSPRGLAGANEQFFGPGTRLTVL.